The present TCR beta chain was sequenced within a study of CD8+ T cells in alopecia areata. General study results and limits: Administration of tofacitinib significantly diminished scalp clonality and expanded CD8+ clones within the top 100.

Sequencing relied on a cDNA template that was reverse transcribed from extracted RNA. Data came from immunoSEQ multiplex PCR; TCRdb stores just in-frame clones and leaves some out. The sample contains around 290,000 clones, 55% to 70% of which appear only once. About this clone itself: Its antigen is not known.

Sample treatment: oral pan-JAK inhibitor, 5-10 mg twice daily. CDR1 and CDR2 (germline): LNHDA, SQIVND (reference sequence). This CDR3 has 16 residues. V was pared by 9 bases and J by 5 bases, with 20 bases between. The chain employs TRBV19 and TRBJ1-6; D might be TRBD1 (5 bases). The sample consisted of CD4+ T cells sorted from blood, taken at week 24, from a patient treated with tofacitinib. This clonotype originated in a human donor with alopecia areata. The CDR3 DNA is TGTGCCAGCAAAGCGGTAGCGGTAGGGGATAATTCACCCCTCCACTTT. This codes for CASKAVAVGDNSPLHF. Variable domain in full (rest from reference TRBV19 and TRBJ1-6): DGGITQSPKYLFRKEGQNVTLSCEQNLNHDAMYWYRQDPGQGLRLIYYSQIVNDFQKGDIAEGYSVSREKKESFPLTVTSAQKNPTAFYLCASKAVAVGDNSPLHFGNGTRLTVT.